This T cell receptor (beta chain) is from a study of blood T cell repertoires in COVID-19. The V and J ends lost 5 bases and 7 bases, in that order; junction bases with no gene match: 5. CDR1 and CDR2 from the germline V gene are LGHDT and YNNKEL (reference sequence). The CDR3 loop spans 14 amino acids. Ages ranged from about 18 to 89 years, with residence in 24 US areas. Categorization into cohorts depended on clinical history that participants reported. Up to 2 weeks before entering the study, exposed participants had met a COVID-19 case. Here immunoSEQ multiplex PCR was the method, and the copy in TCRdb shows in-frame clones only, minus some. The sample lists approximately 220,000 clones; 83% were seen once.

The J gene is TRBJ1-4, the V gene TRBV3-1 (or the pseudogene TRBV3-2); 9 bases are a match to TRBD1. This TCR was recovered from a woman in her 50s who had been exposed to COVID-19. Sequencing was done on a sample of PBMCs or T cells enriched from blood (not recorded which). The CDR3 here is CASSTRTGVEKLFF. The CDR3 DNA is TGTGCCAGCAGCACGAGGACAGGGGTTGAAAAACTGTTTTTT.